Listed below are T cell receptor beta chains from one sample, sequenced in a study of memory CD4+ T cells and cytomegalovirus serostatus. The data were produced by immunoSEQ multiplex PCR, yet TCRdb's version contains in-frame clones alone and is incomplete. The sample holds 30,000 to 40,000 clones, less than 80% seen once. Material: memory CD4+ T cells from blood. These receptors were taken from an adult in good health and CMV-seropositive. Each CDR3 is given with its conserved first and last residue. The order of the fields is CDR3 length, V gene, D gene, clone size, J gene, CDR3 DNA, CDR3 protein. A D gene is named only where the DNA matches it firmly. Rows give clone size only sometimes, using once, few, many, or a class for an expanded clone.

17	TRBV4-1	TRBD1	NA	TRBJ2-2	TGCGCCAGCAGCCACCCTAGAGCGCAGGGGGATACCGGGGAGCTGTTTTTT	CASSHPRAQGDTGELFF
17	TRBV5-6	TRBD2	NA	TRBJ2-3	TGTGCCAGCAGCATTTCTAGCGGGGGATCTAGCACAGATACGCAGTATTTT	CASSISSGGSSTDTQYF
13	TRBV28	NA	NA	TRBJ2-5	TGTGCCAGCAGTGTAACGGACCAAGAGACCCAGTACTTC	CASSVTDQETQYF
14	TRBV7-8	NA	NA	TRBJ1-1	TGTGCCAGCAGCTTAGCGTCGGGGCCTACTGAAGCTTTCTTT	CASSLASGPTEAFF
16	TRBV6-1	NA	NA	TRBJ1-3	TGTGCCAGCAGTGAAAGGCGCGTTGACTCTGGAAACACCATATATTTT	CASSERRVDSGNTIYF
15	TRBV9	TRBD2	NA	TRBJ2-3	TGTGCCAGCGCTCGGGGGGGCCCTATGGGGGATACGCAGTATTTT	CASARGGPMGDTQYF
14	TRBV28	TRBD1	NA	TRBJ1-2	TGTGCCAGCAGTTCGCCCCAGGGGGACTATGGCTACACCTTC	CASSSPQGDYGYTF
15	TRBV6-1	NA	once	TRBJ1-6	TGTGCCAGCAGTGCCTACAGGGTCGGGAATTCACCCCTCCACTTT	CASSAYRVGNSPLHF
14	TRBV7-2	NA	once	TRBJ2-7	TGTGCCAGCAGCTTAGATGGCGGGACCTACGAGCAGTACTTC	CASSLDGGTYEQYF
16	TRBV2	TRBD2	NA	TRBJ2-3	TGTGCCAGCAGTGAGCAGACTAGCGGGGGAACAGATACGCAGTATTTT	CASSEQTSGGTDTQYF
14	TRBV9	NA	NA	TRBJ2-1	TGTGCCAGCAGCGTAGAGGGGCAACCCGATGAGCAGTTCTTC	CASSVEGQPDEQFF
12	TRBV15	NA	NA	TRBJ1-1	TGTGCCACCAGCACAAGGGACGGAGAAGCTTTCTTT	CATSTRDGEAFF
16	TRBV7-9	NA	NA	TRBJ2-2	TGTGCCAGCAGCGGTCGGGGTTCAACCGGGACCGGGGAGCTGTTTTTT	CASSGRGSTGTGELFF
16	TRBV5-8	NA	few	TRBJ1-6	TGTGCCAGCAGGGACCGGAGGGGCTCCTATAATTCACCCCTCCACTTT	CASRDRRGSYNSPLHF
15	TRBV4-3	NA	NA	TRBJ1-4	TGCGCCAGCAGCCAAGGGCAGGGGTGGAATGAAAAACTGTTTTTT	CASSQGQGWNEKLFF